This record concerns one T cell receptor (beta chain) sequence. Its antigen is not identified. This sample is drawn from a study of identifying expanded T cells in peripheral blood. Study conclusions and caveats: Approximately 1.2 clones differed between technical replicates, versus around 16 and 19 over time. Two-week clone count variance significantly increased as total template count grew.

Assay: immunoSEQ multiplex PCR; the TCRdb copy retains only in-frame clones and omits some. The top ten clones hold 18% of a sample with tens of thousands of clones, 80% to 90% of them seen once. Collection occurred without any documented infections or immune events in donors. V lost 4 bases and J lost 3, with 3 bases in between. This CDR3 has 11 residues. Germline assignment: CDR1 SQVTM and CDR2 ANQGSEA. This receptor was taken from a person between 18 and 75 years old in good health. The source material was blood. The genes are TRBV29-1 and TRBJ2-2; D is unclear. The CDR3 here is CSVAYTGELFF. The CDR3 nucleotides are TGCAGCGTTGCGTACACCGGGGAGCTGTTTTTT.